This T cell receptor (beta chain) came from a study of shared clonotypes between healthy human individuals (dated by TCRdb to between 2020 and 2021). In terms of the full investigation: The cohort comprised a couple of women and a few men aged 18 to 49 years. To estimate repertoire size and how much clonotype sharing occurs between individuals, the study deeply sequenced the blood TCR repertoires of five healthy adults. Between about 0.94 and 8.9 billion PBMCs per donor were obtained by leukapheresis. Per donor, three plates each were used for CD4 naive and CD4 memory, two for CD8 naive, and one for CD8 memory. Libraries were prepared and TCR repertoires were sequenced by different laboratories using diverse techniques, in order to increase sequencing depth and limit assay-specific biases. General findings and caveats noted by the study authors: Larger estimated clonotype richness was generally found for naive subsets than for memory subsets. Compared with non-shared clonotypes, clonotypes shared by all four sorted-subset donors had higher generation probabilities. When four donors were compared, the shared fraction of clonotypes was approximately 5% for naive CD4, about 4% for naive CD8, roughly 2.5% for memory CD4, and less than 0.5% for memory CD8. Pairwise subsampling indicated that sequencing depth was expected to affect the degree of clonotype sharing among donors. The genetic and exposure-history diversity represented was limited by the small number of donors. Rarefaction of sorted-subset datasets indicated incomplete sequencing despite the large sequencing depth. Sampling was restricted to blood, and TCR repertoires in tissue are likely to differ from TCR repertoires in blood.

As to this clone: Its antigen target is currently unknown. No clone much larger than this one lies a single base away; base qualities are absent.

Using the deep immunoSEQ assay, TCR CDR3 regions were amplified from genomic DNA by multiplex PCR. Extracted genomic DNA from each cell subset was spread evenly across all wells of several immunoSEQ 96-well plates, with each plate serving as a replicate. Each replicate PCR for sorted subsets received about 180 ng genomic DNA, equal to some 32,000 T cell genomes. Purified libraries were measured with a Qubit 3.0 fluorometer, size-checked on a Bioanalyzer 2100, and measured again with the KAPA Library Quantification kit. Every immunoSEQ 96-well plate was sequenced on a separate single-read 150-cycle Illumina NextSeq 550 flow cell. On the authors' methods: Because the immunoSEQ output included only junctional sequences and no quality scores, the filtering could not be the same as the filtering used for full-length reads. Sequences were annotated with PyIR, a Python wrapper for IgBLAST v1.9, using IMGT germline references to assign V/J genes and CDR3. Any read was removed if the V/J assignment was weak (E-value above 1e-6), the CDR3 was missing, or the read contained stop codons, out-of-frame junctions, or ambiguous translated residues. V3J clonotypes were defined as sequences sharing the same inferred V gene, J gene, and CDR3 amino acid sequence. To compute the percentage overlap between repertoires, the number of shared unique clonotypes was divided by the size of the smaller repertoire. Three approaches were used to assess repertoire richness: RTK rarefaction, the Chao1 estimator, and Recon v2.1 estimates of unobserved clonotypes. Generation probabilities for all TCRbeta clonotypes obtained by the gDNA method from a handful of donors were computed using OLGA. The clones in this table, taken by TCRdb from immuneACCESS, are in-frame only. Not every clone is retained; where verified, under half of the shortfall comes from an unresolved V gene, and the cause of the rest is unknown. The V and J calls and clone size are taken from that table; D and trimming were inferred from the DNA. The sample has approximately 1.5 million clones on record, nearly 99% of them singletons. The top ten clonotypes cover about 0.45% of the sample.

The donors were healthy, HIV-negative adults who had no recently reported acute infections or vaccinations. Only Caucasian adults living in Nashville, Tennessee, USA were represented among the donors. CD4+ T cells were enriched by magnetic negative selection; naive cells were then positively selected on CD45RA, and the negative fraction formed the memory subset. Blood was obtained by leukapheresis, after which PBMCs were separated by Ficoll-Histopaque density gradient centrifugation and cryopreserved in liquid nitrogen vapor phase. Analytical flow cytometry was used to check the purity and quantity of every magnetically sorted T cell population. Genomic DNA was isolated from every sorted fraction and measured by UV absorbance on a Nanodrop 2000c. The cysteine opens and the phenylalanine closes a CDR3 of 12 amino acids. The only DNA kept is the CDR3, 36 bases in frame from the first base. V and J are truncated by 0 bases and 6 bases respectively, leaving an intervening sequence of 4 bases. The germline V gene (reference sequence) supplies CDR1 WNHNN and CDR2 SYGVQD.

In this chain, TRBV10-1 is recombined with TRBJ2-3; the D gene is unclear. Sequenced material: naive CD4+ T cells sorted from blood. Reading the label with the study, this specimen's cell subset or site is: CD45RA+ positively selected. This receptor was obtained from a man younger than 40 in good health. The bases read TGCGCCAGCAGTGAGTCTCAGGATACGCAGTATTTT. Its protein product is CASSESQDTQYF.